This TCR beta chain is from a study of cytomegalovirus exposure and HLA in healthy donors. It was with 60 Vbeta and 13 Jbeta primers that the PCR ran. Original handling: In a later analysis, of 84 million or so unique beta chains, roughly 10 million appeared in at least two donors. The protocol was immunoSEQ multiplex PCR, while the TCRdb copy is restricted to in-frame clones and leaves out a portion. Clone size and V and J calls were adopted from that table, with D and trimming inferred from the DNA. The data hold about 40,000 clones, with 66% observed a single time. The CDR3 has 15 amino acids. The germline gives CDR1 KGHSH, CDR2 LQKENI. J lost 2 bases, V lost 4 bases, and 7 bases had no gene match.

The TCR sequence derives from a man aged 45-60 years in good health and CMV-seropositive. This chain joins TRBV18 and TRBJ2-7, with TRBD1 matching 8 bases. Sequenced material: PBMCs. CDR3 in amino acids: CASSRGTGQAYEQYF. The CDR3 DNA sequence: TGTGCCAGCTCACGAGGGACAGGTCAGGCCTACGAGCAGTACTTC.